This T cell receptor beta chain is drawn from a study of OX40 agonist ivuxolimab in advanced cancers. Study-wide points: CD8+ T cells were the subset that, on average, had more expanded clones than CD4+.

Only in-frame clones appear in the TCRdb table, and some are missing; sequencing was by immunoSEQ multiplex PCR. This table holds more than 45,000 clones, around 82% found once. Points on this clone: What it recognizes is unknown.

With V trimmed by 4 bases and J by 5 bases, 3 bases remained unmatched. The germline CDR1 and CDR2 sequences are LNHDA and SQIVND (reference sequence). This CDR3 comprises 16 residues. This clonotype originated in an adult with an advanced solid tumor such as melanoma, head and neck, liver or kidney cancer. The chain has TRBV19 and TRBJ2-1; 15 bases align to TRBD2. The sequencing here drew on CD4+ or CD8+ T cells sorted from blood, taken in a trial of the OX40 agonist ivuxolimab. The CDR3 loop is CASSRGLAGGDNEQFF. CDR3 nucleotides: TGTGCCAGTAGTAGGGGACTAGCGGGAGGAGACAATGAGCAGTTCTTC.